This is a list of T cell receptor beta chains from one sample in a study of cytomegalovirus exposure and HLA in healthy donors. TCRdb's copy holds only in-frame clones and misses some; the assay was immunoSEQ multiplex PCR. In the table there are around 69,000 clones, 70% to 80% of which are singletons. Input material: PBMCs. These receptors were taken from a woman between 50 and 59 years old in good health and CMV-seropositive. The CDR3 runs from the conserved cysteine through the conserved F or W. The order of the fields is D gene, V gene, clone size, J gene, CDR3 protein, CDR3 DNA. A D gene is named only where the DNA matches it firmly. Clone sizes are given selectively: once, few, many, or a class where the clone is expanded.

TRBD1,TRBV6-5,NA,TRBJ1-2,CASSRPGQPRGYTF,TGTGCCAGCAGTAGACCGGGACAGCCCAGGGGCTACACCTTC
NA,TRBV4-1,few,TRBJ2-1,CASSQEAGNFNEQFF,TGCGCCAGCAGCCAAGAGGCGGGGAACTTCAATGAGCAGTTCTTC
NA,TRBV6-5,NA,TRBJ2-7,CASSYVQGGEQYF,TGTGCCAGCAGTTACGTCCAGGGGGGTGAGCAGTACTTC
TRBD1,TRBV10-3,NA,TRBJ1-1,CAITGTGGGEAFF,TGTGCCATCACCGGGACAGGGGGGGGTGAAGCTTTCTTT
TRBD1,TRBV30,once,TRBJ1-1,CALRRGRTEAFF,TGTGCCTTGCGGAGGGGGCGCACTGAAGCTTTCTTT
NA,TRBV6-5,NA,TRBJ1-2,CASSYSWGGGHGYTF,TGTGCCAGCAGTTACTCATGGGGCGGGGGTCATGGCTACACCTTC
NA,TRBV30,NA,TRBJ2-5,CAWSLRKETQYF,TGTGCCTGGAGTTTGCGGAAAGAGACCCAGTACTTC
NA,TRBV19,NA,TRBJ1-4,CASSTLRDNEKLFF,TGTGCCAGTAGTACCCTGCGGGATAATGAAAAACTGTTTTTT
NA,TRBV7-9,NA,TRBJ1-1,CASSDRTTEAFF,TGTGCCAGCAGCGACAGGACGACTGAAGCTTTCTTT
NA,TRBV29-1,NA,TRBJ2-1,CSAHRVPALPNEQFF,TGCAGCGCCCACAGGGTTCCCGCCCTCCCGAATGAGCAGTTCTTC
TRBD2,TRBV10-3,NA,TRBJ2-3,CAISDLAGGAHTQYF,TGTGCCATCAGTGATCTAGCGGGGGGGGCCCATACGCAGTATTTT
TRBD2,TRBV7-6,NA,TRBJ2-2,CASSLRAGATGELFF,TGTGCCAGCAGCTTGCGAGCGGGAGCCACCGGGGAGCTGTTTTTT
TRBD1,TRBV27,NA,TRBJ1-1,CASSAGGMNTEAFF,TGTGCCAGCAGCGCAGGGGGCATGAACACTGAAGCTTTCTTT
NA,TRBV27,NA,TRBJ1-6,CASTPRPGLRPLHF,TGTGCCAGCACCCCCCGCCCGGGGTTAAGACCCCTCCACTTT
NA,TRBV4-3,NA,TRBJ2-5,CASSQDRILGRETQYF,TGCGCCAGCAGCCAAGATCGGATATTGGGGAGGGAGACCCAGTACTTC
TRBD2,TRBV6-5,NA,TRBJ2-4,CASSDYSGTRFF,TGTGCCAGCAGTGACTATTCCGGGACTAGGTTCTTC
TRBD1,TRBV7-8,once,TRBJ2-5,CASSTRTGGKQETQYF,TGTGCCAGCAGCACGCGGACAGGGGGCAAACAAGAGACCCAGTACTTC
NA,TRBV5-1,NA,TRBJ1-4,CASSATGEKLFF,TGCGCCAGCAGCGCCACGGGGGAAAAACTGTTTTTT
TRBD1,TRBV5-1,NA,TRBJ1-4,CASSLGPQGEREKLFF,TGCGCCAGCAGCTTGGGACCGCAGGGGGAGAGAGAAAAACTGTTTTTT
NA,TRBV4-1,few,TRBJ1-5,CASSQGLAGPGGQPQHF,TGCGCCAGCAGCCAAGGCCTGGCGGGCCCCGGGGGTCAGCCCCAGCATTTT
NA,TRBV28,NA,TRBJ1-2,CASSTGRNGYTF,TGTGCCAGCAGCACAGGGAGAAACGGCTACACCTTC
TRBD1,TRBV29-1,once,TRBJ2-2,CSAAPGTGDGGELFF,TGCAGCGCCGCCCCAGGGACAGGGGATGGCGGGGAGCTGTTTTTT
NA,TRBV5-1,NA,TRBJ2-1,CASSIQHSYNEQFF,TGCGCCAGCAGTATACAGCATTCCTACAATGAGCAGTTCTTC
TRBD1,TRBV19,NA,TRBJ2-3,CASSGQFSTDTQYF,TGTGCCAGTTCGGGACAGTTTAGCACAGATACGCAGTATTTT
TRBD1,TRBV7-2,NA,TRBJ1-2,CASSRPEGANYGYTF,TGTGCCAGCAGCCGTCCGGAGGGGGCAAACTATGGCTACACCTTC
NA,TRBV2,NA,TRBJ2-7,CANSDNGLPAEQYF,TGTGCCAACTCAGACAACGGACTCCCAGCTGAGCAGTACTTC
TRBD1,TRBV5-1,NA,TRBJ2-4,CASSPRGLENIQYF,TGCGCCAGCAGCCCCAGGGGGCTTGAAAACATTCAGTACTTC
NA,TRBV5-1,NA,TRBJ2-7,CASSSGQTHRAYEQYF,TGCGCCAGCAGCTCCGGACAGACTCACCGCGCCTACGAGCAGTACTTC
TRBD1,TRBV4-1,NA,TRBJ1-1,CASSQDRRQGGSWNTEAFF,TGCGCCAGCAGCCAAGATAGGAGACAGGGGGGATCCTGGAACACTGAAGCTTTCTTT
NA,TRBV27,NA,TRBJ1-5,CASSFEGMAQPQHF,TGTGCCAGCAGTTTTGAGGGAATGGCTCAGCCCCAGCATTTT
TRBD1,TRBV6-6,NA,TRBJ1-4,CASSPGQGNEKLFF,TGTGCCAGCAGTCCGGGACAGGGAAATGAAAAACTGTTTTTT
TRBD2,TRBV25-1,few,TRBJ2-7,CASSESGGTSYEQYF,TGTGCCAGCAGTGAATCGGGGGGGACCTCCTACGAGCAGTACTTC
TRBD1,TRBV5-4,NA,TRBJ2-3,CASSLGTGPDTQYF,TGTGCCAGCAGCTTGGGGACAGGGCCAGATACGCAGTATTTT
TRBD2,TRBV19,NA,TRBJ2-5,CASSIVLPSGSGKTQYF,TGTGCCAGTAGTATAGTTCTTCCTAGCGGGAGTGGAAAGACCCAGTACTTC
NA,TRBV6-1,NA,TRBJ1-2,CASSSGTGVNYGYTF,TGTGCCAGCAGTTCCGGGACGGGGGTTAACTATGGCTACACCTTC
TRBD1,TRBV19,once,TRBJ1-5,CASSIGQGGQPQHF,TGTGCCAGTAGTATTGGACAGGGTGGGCAGCCCCAGCATTTT
NA,TRBV19,few,TRBJ1-2,CASSIQRAPNYGYTF,TGTGCCAGTAGTATTCAGCGGGCACCTAACTATGGCTACACCTTC
TRBD1,TRBV6-6,NA,TRBJ1-3,CASSPGQGIDTIYF,TGTGCCAGCAGTCCGGGACAGGGGATTGACACCATATATTTT
NA,TRBV7-2,NA,TRBJ2-1,CASSLAGATYNEQFF,TGTGCCAGCAGCTTAGCGGGAGCCACCTACAATGAGCAGTTCTTC
TRBD1,TRBV9,NA,TRBJ2-7,CASSERGTGWGEQYF,TGTGCCAGCAGCGAGCGCGGGACAGGGTGGGGCGAGCAGTACTTC
TRBD2,TRBV10-3,NA,TRBJ2-2,CAITGGRANTGELFF,TGTGCCATCACCGGCGGGAGAGCGAACACCGGGGAGCTGTTTTTT
NA,TRBV28,NA,TRBJ1-5,CASRDTGLVVMPQHF,TGTGCCAGCAGGGATACAGGGTTGGTTGTAATGCCCCAGCATTTT
TRBD2,TRBV11-3,once,TRBJ2-7,CASSTSGGGPEQYF,TGTGCCAGCAGCACTAGCGGGGGAGGCCCCGAGCAGTACTTC
NA,TRBV5-4,few,TRBJ2-7,CASSFGAYEQYF,TGTGCCAGCAGCTTCGGGGCCTACGAGCAGTACTTC
TRBD1,TRBV5-1,NA,TRBJ1-5,CASSMTGGNQPQHF,TGCGCCAGCAGCATGACAGGGGGCAATCAGCCCCAGCATTTT
TRBD1,TRBV14,once,TRBJ2-1,CASSQVLTGQLSGEQFF,TGTGCCAGCAGCCAAGTGTTGACGGGACAGTTATCGGGTGAGCAGTTCTTC
TRBD1,TRBV15,NA,TRBJ1-2,CATSRGEGQGGNYGYTF,TGTGCCACCAGCAGGGGGGAAGGACAGGGGGGCAACTATGGCTACACCTTC
TRBD1,TRBV4-1,NA,TRBJ1-3,CASSQTGTALTGNTIYF,TGCGCCAGCAGCCAAACCGGGACAGCCTTAACTGGAAACACCATATATTTT
NA,TRBV27,NA,TRBJ2-2,CASSTQGGELFF,TGTGCCAGCAGCACCCAGGGGGGGGAGCTGTTTTTT
NA,TRBV27,NA,TRBJ1-3,CASRQTAGNTIYF,TGTGCCAGCAGGCAGACAGCTGGAAACACCATATATTTT
TRBD1,TRBV7-8,NA,TRBJ2-7,CASSLGFSTGLVFEQYF,TGTGCCAGCAGCTTAGGCTTCTCGACAGGGCTGGTCTTCGAGCAGTACTTC